This T cell receptor beta chain was captured by sequencing in a study of blood T cell repertoires in COVID-19. Looking at the study overall: The United States, Italy and Spain provided the acute and convalescent COVID-19 samples. PBMCs, B-cell-depleted T cells, or T cells provided the cDNA or gDNA that made up the material.

CDR3 length equals 16 residues. Germline loops: CDR1 SGHDT, CDR2 YYEEEE. V trimming: 4 bases; J trimming: 4 bases; junction bases outside the gene matches: 7. Profiling relied on immunoSEQ multiplex PCR, and the TCRdb table lists in-frame clones only, not all of them. The sample contains approximately 260,000 clones, over 75% of which appear only once. The V and J genes are TRBV5-6 and TRBJ2-3, with 12 bases fitting TRBD2. The sequenced sample was peripheral blood. The receptor was isolated from a human donor in a cohort sampled during active COVID-19. CDR3 coding DNA: TGTGCCAGCAGCCCCCGACTAGCGGGAGCAGCAGATACGCAGTATTTT. Translation: CASSPRLAGAADTQYF.